Detailed here is one T cell receptor (beta chain). The antigen remains unidentified. The data are from a study of CD8 T cells in ankylosing spondylitis. Notes on the study in general: Several of the motif variants were reported before in synovial fluid and blood from reactive arthritis. Within ankylosing spondylitis blood, a TCR beta motif made up of roughly eight highly homologous variants appeared to be characteristic.

TCR beta libraries were made by quantitative 5'-RACE with molecular barcodes. TCRdb fed the 5' RACE reads into MiXCR, producing one record per CDR3 protein. The sample holds some 840,000 distinct CDR3 sequences, about 12% seen once. Germline V gene data show CDR1 as LGHNA and CDR2 as YSLEER. Unmatched junction bases numbered 8, after V lost 4 bases and J lost 3 bases. The CDR3 is made up of 16 amino acids. The genes are TRBV4-3 and TRBJ2-2; 7 bases line up with TRBD2. This TCR was sampled from a male donor with ankylosing spondylitis. Sequenced material: blood, either unsorted or a sorted T cell fraction (not recorded which). The CDR3 here is CASSPVRGVDTGELFF. DNA of the CDR3: TGCGCCAGCAGCCCGGTACGGGGGGTGGACACCGGGGAGCTGTTTTTT.